A single sample is the source of the 24 T cell receptor beta chains below, sequenced in a study of blood T cell repertoires in COVID-19. Using immunoSEQ multiplex PCR, the repertoire was profiled, and TCRdb retains in-frame clones only, with some absent. The sample contains hundreds of thousands of clones, around nine tenths of which appear only once. The specimen was PBMCs or T cells enriched from blood (not recorded which). These receptors were obtained from a woman aged 40 to 50 who had recovered from COVID-19.

This clone was seen only once. The rearrangement links TRBV19 to TRBJ2-2; 11 bases match TRBD2. This CDR3 region has 20 residues. Germline assignment: CDR1 LNHDA and CDR2 SQIVND (reference sequence). V shed 0 bases and J 6 bases; nucleotides not matched to a gene: 15. The CDR3 is CASSIDSQTILAGVAGELFF. The CDR3 DNA follows: TGTGCCAGTAGTATAGACTCCCAGACTATACTAGCGGGAGTTGCCGGGGAGCTGTTTTTT.

This chain connects TRBV28 to TRBJ2-5, with 9 bases matching TRBD1. CDR3 length: 15 residues. Germline CDR1 reads MDHEN; CDR2 reads SYDVKM. V lost 5 bases to trimming and J lost 5 bases; unmatched junction nucleotides: 9. CDR3 DNA: TGTGCCAGCAGTCGGAATACAGGGGGCGACGAGACCCAGTACTTC. Translating it yields CASSRNTGGDETQYF.

The chain carries TRBV28 and TRBJ1-2, with 7 bases identical to TRBD1. The CDR3 runs 15 residues. Losses at the gene ends were 4 bases for V and 2 bases for J; bases not matched to a gene: 7. CDR1 is MDHEN and CDR2 is SYDVKM in the germline V gene. DNA for the CDR3: TGTGCCAGCAGTTCGCCTCAGACAGGGAACTATGGCTACACCTTC. The encoded protein is CASSSPQTGNYGYTF.

Written as DNA, the CDR3 is TGTGCCAGCAGCGGCGAAGGGGCGCTCGGGGCCAACGTCCTGACTTTC. It translates to CASSGEGALGANVLTF. This chain links TRBV2 with TRBJ2-6; D perhaps matches TRBD1 (5 bases). The CDR3 loop spans 16 amino acids. The germline V and J ends were trimmed by 6 bases and 4 bases, with 16 bases remaining between them. Germline V gene data show CDR1 as SNHLY and CDR2 as FYNNEI.

The chain carries TRBV9 and TRBJ2-1, with 9 bases fitting TRBD1. Germline CDR1 SGDLS, CDR2 YYNGEE. V trimming: 5 bases; J trimming: 4 bases; junction bases outside the gene matches: 13. CDR3 length equals 17 residues. CDR3 loop: CASSREVQGAGYNEQFF. In DNA, the CDR3 is TGTGCCAGCAGTCGAGAGGTACAGGGGGCGGGTTACAATGAGCAGTTCTTC.

The chain combines TRBV19 with TRBJ2-1; D is perhaps TRBD2 (5 bases). V was pared by 9 bases and J by 3 bases, with 24 bases between. CDR1 and CDR2 (germline): LNHDA, SQIVND (reference sequence). The CDR3 runs 17 residues. The CDR3 loop is CASPTRFWTGVYNEQFF. In DNA, the CDR3 is TGTGCCAGCCCCACCCGTTTCTGGACTGGGGTCTACAATGAGCAGTTCTTC. The whole variable domain, filled in from reference TRBV19 and TRBJ2-1, reads DGGITQSPKYLFRKEGQNVTLSCEQNLNHDAMYWYRQDPGQGLRLIYYSQIVNDFQKGDIAEGYSVSREKKESFPLTVTSAQKNPTAFYLCASPTRFWTGVYNEQFFGPGTRLTVL.

V is TRBV28 and J is TRBJ2-7; possibly TRBD1 for D (5 bases). The CDR3 covers 12 residues. The V gene lost 3 bases and the J gene lost 5 bases, with 8 bases spanning the gap. Germline CDR1 and CDR2: MDHEN and SYDVKM. CDR3 DNA sequence: TGTGCCAGCAGTTTTGGGGCCAACGAGCAGTACTTC. Translation: CASSFGANEQYF.

The chain employs TRBV6-4 and TRBJ2-1; TRBD2 aligns across 12 bases. Per germline, CDR1 MRHNA and CDR2 SNTAGT. The CDR3 is made up of 14 amino acids. Losses at the gene ends were 11 bases for V and 6 bases for J; bases not matched to a gene: 8. As DNA, the CDR3 is TGTGCCCGAGCCGGGACTAGCGGGTTCAATGAGCAGTTCTTC. This translates into CARAGTSGFNEQFF.

The chain combines TRBV7-6 with TRBJ2-5; 8 nucleotides line up with TRBD1. CDR1 SGHVS and CDR2 FNYEAQ come from the germline V gene. V shed 5 bases and J 1 base; nucleotides not matched to a gene: 6. CDR3 length: 15 amino acids. CDR3 coding DNA: TGTGCCAGCAGCATCGGACAGGGTGTCCAAGAGACCCAGTACTTC. This translates into CASSIGQGVQETQYF.

The chain joins TRBV28 to TRBJ1-2; D ambiguous. The CDR3 extends over 14 amino acids. CDR1 is MDHEN and CDR2 is SYDVKM in the germline V gene. Between the trimmed V and J ends, which lost 6 bases and 5 bases, there was a span of 16 bases. The CDR3 here is CASRSSGSVYGYTF. CDR3 DNA sequence: TGTGCCAGCAGGTCTAGTGGGTCGGTTTATGGCTACACCTTC.

Points on this clone: Other nucleotide sequences in the sample specify the same CDR3. The genes are TRBV11-3 and TRBJ2-7; tentative D call: TRBD1 (5 bases). The germline V gene encodes CDR1 SGHNT and CDR2 YENEEA. Deletions cut 3 bases from V and 0 bases from J, with 9 bases between. The CDR3 covers 14 residues. The CDR3 coding sequence is TGTGCCAGCAGCTTGGGCAGGGCCTCCTACGAGCAGTACTTC. Its translation: CASSLGRASYEQYF.

The chain recombines TRBV29-1 with TRBJ2-2; D ambiguous. Germline V gives CDR1 SQVTM, CDR2 ANQGSEA. The CDR3 has 13 amino acids. Trimming pared 4 bases from V and 1 base from J, leaving 7 bases between. The CDR3 region has the DNA TGCAGCGTTGGTGTCGGGAACACCGGGGAGCTGTTTTTT. This gives the protein CSVGVGNTGELFF.

V usage is TRBV6-1 and J usage is TRBJ1-1, with a possible D match to TRBD1 (6 bases). Germline V CDR1 and CDR2: MNHNS, SASEGT. The CDR3 is 17 amino acids. V lost 2 bases to trimming and J lost 0 bases, with 16 bases between them. The CDR3 here is CASSEYGGAALNTEAFF. In nucleotides, the CDR3 is TGTGCCAGCAGTGAATATGGGGGCGCGGCTTTGAACACTGAAGCTTTCTTT.

The CDR3 spells CASSEYSSYNSPLHF. The CDR3, as DNA: TGTGCCAGCAGTGAGTACAGCTCCTATAATTCACCCCTCCACTTT. The gene calls are TRBV6-1 and TRBJ1-6, with no clear D. Trimming shortened V by 3 bases and J by 0 bases, and 6 bases separated the two germline ends. The CDR3 sequence is 15 residues long. CDR1 is MNHNS, CDR2 SASEGT, per germline.

This chain joins TRBV24-1 and TRBJ1-4, with 10 bases fitting TRBD1. Germline CDR1 and CDR2: KGHDR and SFDVKD. The CDR3 runs to 15 residues. With V trimmed by 3 bases and J by 6 bases, 3 bases remained unmatched. For the CDR3, the DNA is TGTGCCACCAGTGATCCCGGGACAGGGGATGAAAAACTGTTTTTT. Amino acids: CATSDPGTGDEKLFF.

This clone was recorded at least ten times. The chain joins TRBV29-1 to TRBJ1-1; D unclear. CDR1 is SQVTM and CDR2 is ANQGSEA in the germline V gene. With 4 bases removed from V and 4 bases from J, the gap between germline ends came to 10 bases. This CDR3 is built from 12 residues. Written as DNA, the CDR3 is TGCAGCGTTGGGAGGGTGGGCACTGAAGCTTTCTTT. Protein sequence: CSVGRVGTEAFF.

About this clone: Relative to the germline gene, one junction end is altered; a read error may explain this. The chain uses TRBV2 and TRBJ2-5; possibly TRBD2 for D (5 bases). CDR1 is SNHLY and CDR2 is FYNNEI in the germline V gene. The CDR3 is 12 residues long. The CDR3 here is CASTSIGETQYF. In DNA form, the CDR3 reads TGTGCCAGCACCAGCATTGGGGAGACCCAATACTTC.

This CDR3 reads CASSRQGFHEQYF. In DNA form, the CDR3 reads TGTGCCAGCAGCCGCCAGGGCTTCCACGAGCAGTACTTC. The chain combines TRBV11-3 with TRBJ2-7; TRBD1 might be the D (5 bases). CDR3 length: 13 amino acids. The ends were cut back, 5 bases at V and 5 bases at J, with 13 bases in the middle. CDR1 SGHNT and CDR2 YENEEA come from the germline V gene.

CDR3 sequence: CASSQAPSGLYEQYF. The CDR3, as DNA: TGTGCCAGCAGCCAAGCTCCTAGCGGCCTCTACGAGCAGTACTTC. This chain joins TRBV3-1 (or the pseudogene TRBV3-2) and TRBJ2-7, with 7 bases matching TRBD2. CDR1 and CDR2 from the germline V gene are LGHDT and YNNKEL (reference sequence). There are 15 residues in the CDR3. J was trimmed by 3 bases and V by 1 base; bases with no gene match: 6.

This clone occurred once. The V call is TRBV5-1, the J call TRBJ1-1; weak D call: TRBD1 (5 bases). The V gene's germline CDR1 is SGHRS and CDR2 YFSETQ. This CDR3 region has 14 residues. V was cut by 5 bases and J by 2 bases, with 13 bases left in between. As DNA, the CDR3 is TGCGCCAGCAGTTGGGGAGGGGAAAACACTGAAGCTTTCTTT. Its protein product is CASSWGGENTEAFF.

This rearrangement joins TRBV5-6 to TRBJ2-1, with a weak D call TRBD2 (7 bases). CDR1 is SGHDT, CDR2 YYEEEE, per germline. Between the trimmed V and J ends, which lost 2 bases and 8 bases, there was a span of 17 bases. This CDR3 is 15 amino acids long. The CDR3 DNA follows: TGTGCCAGCAGCTTTTTAGGGGGGGCCGTGGATGAGCAGTTCTTC. It translates to CASSFLGGAVDEQFF.

J is TRBJ2-7 and V is TRBV27, with 9 bases that match TRBD1. V lost 3 bases, J lost 4 bases, and 7 bases stayed unmatched. CDR3 size: 15 residues. Germline V CDR1 and CDR2: MNHEY, SMNVEV (reference sequence). The CDR3 region is CASSFRDRVSYEQYF. The CDR3 nucleotides read TGTGCCAGCAGTTTCCGGGACAGGGTTTCTTACGAGCAGTACTTC.

This rearrangement joins TRBV19 to TRBJ2-1; D is undetermined. The CDR3 extends over 12 amino acids. Deletions cut 4 bases from V and 9 bases from J, with 10 bases between. CDR1 LNHDA and CDR2 SQIVND come from the germline V gene (reference sequence). CDR3 bases: TGTGCCAGTAGTACCTTTACTGGTGAGCAGTTCTTC. Encoded protein: CASSTFTGEQFF.

The V and J genes are TRBV7-9 and TRBJ2-5, with TRBD2 matching 9 bases. In germline, CDR1 is SEHNR, CDR2 FQNEAQ (reference sequence). The CDR3 covers 15 residues. The junction had 5 bases not matched to a gene; V was cut back by 1 base and J by 5 bases. CDR3 loop: CASSLEAGGGETQYF. CDR3 nucleotides: TGTGCCAGCAGCTTAGAAGCGGGGGGAGGTGAGACCCAGTACTTC.